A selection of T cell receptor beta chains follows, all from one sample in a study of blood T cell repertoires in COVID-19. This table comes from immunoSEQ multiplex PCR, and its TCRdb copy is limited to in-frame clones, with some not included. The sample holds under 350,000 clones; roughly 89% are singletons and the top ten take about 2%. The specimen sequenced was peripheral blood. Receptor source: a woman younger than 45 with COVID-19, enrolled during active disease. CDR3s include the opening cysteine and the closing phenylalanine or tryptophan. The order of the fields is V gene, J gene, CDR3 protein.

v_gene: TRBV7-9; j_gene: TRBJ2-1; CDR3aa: CASSSGYEQFF
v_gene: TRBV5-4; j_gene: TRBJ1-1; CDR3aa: CASSLGRNTEAFF
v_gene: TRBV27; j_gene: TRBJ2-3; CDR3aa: CASGSENTQYF
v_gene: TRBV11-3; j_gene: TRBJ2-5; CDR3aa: CASSRGGSGGEQETQYF
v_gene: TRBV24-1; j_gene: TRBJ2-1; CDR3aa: CATSDLSSGGFREQFF
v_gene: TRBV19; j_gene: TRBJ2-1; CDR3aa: CASSIGGTSYNEQFF
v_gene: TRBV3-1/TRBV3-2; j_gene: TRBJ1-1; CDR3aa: CASSQTYRGKGTEAFF
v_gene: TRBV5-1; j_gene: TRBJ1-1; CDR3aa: CASSGGLALPNTEAFF
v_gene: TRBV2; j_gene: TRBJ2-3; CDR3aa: CASSDGVAGTDTQYF
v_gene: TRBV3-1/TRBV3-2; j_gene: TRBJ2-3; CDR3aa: CASTTRTSGADTQYF
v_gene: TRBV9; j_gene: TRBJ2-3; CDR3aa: CASSGRGGTPTDTQYF
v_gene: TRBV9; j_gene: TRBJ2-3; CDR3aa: CASSALELITDTQYF
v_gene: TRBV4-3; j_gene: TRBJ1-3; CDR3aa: CASSQDPRGSGNTIYF
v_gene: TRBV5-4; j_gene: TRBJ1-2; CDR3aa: CASTDRAAGYTF
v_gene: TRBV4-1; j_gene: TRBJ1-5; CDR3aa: CASSPSPGESNQPQHF
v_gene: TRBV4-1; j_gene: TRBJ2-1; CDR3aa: CASRARNGDNEQFF
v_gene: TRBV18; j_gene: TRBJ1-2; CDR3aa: CASSPDRVGYTF
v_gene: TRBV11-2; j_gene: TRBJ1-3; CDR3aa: CASRPGVAGNTIYF
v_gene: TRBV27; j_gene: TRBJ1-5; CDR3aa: CASSPWDSRNQPQHF
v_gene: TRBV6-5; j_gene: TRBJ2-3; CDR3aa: CASSYRSSWTDTQYF
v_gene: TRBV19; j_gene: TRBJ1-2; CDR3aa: CASSRGAASGYTF
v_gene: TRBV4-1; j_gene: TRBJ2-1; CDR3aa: CASSPISGGVSSSYNEQFF
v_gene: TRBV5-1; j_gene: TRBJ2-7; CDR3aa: CASSSDSYEQYF
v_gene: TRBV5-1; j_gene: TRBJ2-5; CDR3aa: CASSGGGETQYF
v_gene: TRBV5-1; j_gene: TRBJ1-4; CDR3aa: CASSPTGDEKLFF
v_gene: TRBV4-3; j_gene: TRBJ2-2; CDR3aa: CASSQEQGVTGELFF
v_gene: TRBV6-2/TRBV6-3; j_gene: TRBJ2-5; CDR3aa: CASSPPRVWFDSQETQYF
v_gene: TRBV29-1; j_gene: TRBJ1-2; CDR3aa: CSVEGVRGPSIYGYTF